Below, 3 T cell receptor beta chains from the same sample are listed, as sequenced in a study of T-cell memory formation after mild COVID-19. TCRdb reanalysed the 5' RACE reads using MiXCR and keeps one entry per CDR3 protein. This table has hundreds of thousands of distinct CDR3 sequences, roughly 15% appearing once. The sequenced sample was PBMCs or a T cell subset sorted from them (not recorded which). These receptors came from a man aged 18 to 35 who had mild COVID-19 (a few samples of this study predate the infection). Cell type and time point are not known.

The chain links TRBV7-3 to TRBJ2-2; no clear D. Trimming cost V 1 base and J 7 bases, with 4 bases left between them. The CDR3 is made up of 12 amino acids. From germline, CDR1 is SGHTA and CDR2 FQGTGA. The CDR3 DNA reads as TGTGCCAGCAGCTTAATAGGCGGGGAGCTGTTTTTT. Amino acid sequence: CASSLIGGELFF. Looking up the rest from reference TRBV7-3 and TRBJ2-2 gives the full variable domain: GAGVSQTPSNKVTEKGKYVELRCDPISGHTALYWYRQSLGQGPEFLIYFQGTGAADDSGLPNDRFFAVRPEGSVSTLKIQRTERGDSAVYLCASSLIGGELFFGEGSRLTVL.

The chain employs TRBV2 and TRBJ1-1; D is ambiguous. The CDR3 spans 14 residues. V lost 6 bases and J lost 2, with 13 bases in between. Germline CDR1 SNHLY, CDR2 FYNNEI. For the CDR3, the DNA is TGTGCCAGCAGACGGCCTCCGGGTAACACTGAAGCTTTCTTT. This translates into CASRRPPGNTEAFF.

The chain joins TRBV9 to TRBJ2-4, with no clear D. The CDR3 sequence is 13 residues long. Germline CDR1 is SGDLS and CDR2 is YYNGEE. V lost 3 bases to trimming and J lost 5 bases, with 9 bases between them. CDR3 bases: TGTGCCAGCAGCGCCGGGTTCCAAAACATTCAGTACTTC. Translating it yields CASSAGFQNIQYF.